The rows below give T cell receptor beta chains drawn from one sample of a study of T-cell reconstitution after alpha-beta-depleted transplantation in children. TCRdb re-called the PCR reads through MiXCR, storing one row per CDR3 protein. This sample has approximately 640,000 distinct CDR3 sequences, with around a sixth found just once. The specimen comprised PBMCs from the stem cell graft donor, sampled from the stem cell graft. The receptors come from a human donor who donated a stem cell graft to a child with acute myeloid leukemia. Each CDR3 is given with its conserved first and last residue. A D gene is named only where the DNA matches it firmly. The size entry is marked missing in some rows and otherwise reads once, few, many or a size class.

cdr3_nt,cdr3_aa,d_call,clone_size,v_call,j_call
TGTGCCAGCAGCTTGACAGTGAACAATCAGCCCCAGCATTTT,CASSLTVNNQPQHF,-,-,TRBV7-2,TRBJ1-5
TGTGCCAGCAGTCCTGGGAGACAGGGATATCAGCCCCAGCATTTT,CASSPGRQGYQPQHF,TRBD1,-,TRBV28,TRBJ1-5
TGCAGTGCTAGAGGGACAGGGTCCCACGAGCAGTACTTC,CSARGTGSHEQYF,TRBD1,many,TRBV20-1,TRBJ2-7
TGTGCCAGCAGCCCGGCCCCGAGGAGCGGGGAGCTGTTTTTT,CASSPAPRSGELFF,-,-,TRBV6-1,TRBJ2-2
TGCAGTGCTAGAGCCCGACAGGGGCCGACCTCCTACAATGAGCAGTTCTTC,CSARARQGPTSYNEQFF,TRBD1,many,TRBV20-1,TRBJ2-1
TGCAGTGCTACCCGGGACAGGGTAGGCGAGCAGTACTTC,CSATRDRVGEQYF,TRBD1,many,TRBV20-1,TRBJ2-7
TGTGCCAGCAGCTCTACTACACAGGGGGCTGAAGCTTTCTTT,CASSSTTQGAEAFF,TRBD1,many,TRBV7-2,TRBJ1-1
TGTGCCAGCAACGACAGGGTCGCTGAAGCTTTCTTT,CASNDRVAEAFF,TRBD1,-,TRBV7-9,TRBJ1-1
TGTGCCATCAGTGATCCTGGACTAGCGGGGGGAAATGAGCAGTTCTTC,CAISDPGLAGGNEQFF,TRBD2,many,TRBV10-3,TRBJ2-1
TGCAGTGCTAGTCTTGACTACTCCTACAATGAGCAGTTCTTC,CSASLDYSYNEQFF,-,few,TRBV20-1,TRBJ2-1
TGTGCCAGCAGTTATGGGACTAGCGGGGAGGCGGATACGCAGTATTTT,CASSYGTSGEADTQYF,TRBD2,-,TRBV6-5,TRBJ2-3
TGTGCCAGCAGTCTATCATGGAACACTGAAGCTTTCTTT,CASSLSWNTEAFF,-,many,TRBV12-3/TRBV12-4,TRBJ1-1
TGTGCCAGCAGCGGTAGCGGGGGGGCCCATGAGCAGTTCTTC,CASSGSGGAHEQFF,TRBD2,-,TRBV7-9,TRBJ2-1
TGCAGTGCGCGTCACCCGGGGCTAACGAGCTCCTACAATGAGCAGTTCTTC,CSARHPGLTSSYNEQFF,-,many,TRBV20-1,TRBJ2-1
TGTGCCAGCCGACCGGGGACGCCGGAGTTCTTT,CASRPGTPEFF,-,many,TRBV21-1,TRBJ1-1
TGTGCTAGTGCCCCTGGGGGAACCCTCTCTGGAAACACCATATATTTT,CASAPGGTLSGNTIYF,-,-,TRBV12-5,TRBJ1-3